This entry is about one T cell receptor (beta chain). CD45RA-negative memory and CD45RA+ naive subsets were split from the CD4+ cells. These data originate in a study of shared clonotypes between healthy human individuals. The CDR3 sequence is 16 residues long. Germline loops: CDR1 MRHNA, CDR2 SNTAGT. Trimming removed 3 bases from V and 4 bases from J, with 15 bases in between. An even split of each subset's genomic DNA across several immunoSEQ plates was performed. Profiled with immunoSEQ multiplex PCR; TCRdb holds only in-frame clones, not every one. Seen here are fewer than 2.5 million clones, 90% to 95% observed once, and the top ten hold approximately 0.36%.

The chain recombines TRBV6-4 with TRBJ2-2, with D unresolved. Sequenced material: naive CD4+ T cells from PBMCs. As for subset: CD45RA+ positively selected. This sequence originates from a man aged 18 to 30 in good health. Some clones in this sample may be carry-over from other donors' samples. The CDR3 DNA reads TGTGCCAGCAGTGAGTTAGCATCGAGTGGCACCGGGGAGCTGTTTTTT. It specifies CASSELASSGTGELFF.